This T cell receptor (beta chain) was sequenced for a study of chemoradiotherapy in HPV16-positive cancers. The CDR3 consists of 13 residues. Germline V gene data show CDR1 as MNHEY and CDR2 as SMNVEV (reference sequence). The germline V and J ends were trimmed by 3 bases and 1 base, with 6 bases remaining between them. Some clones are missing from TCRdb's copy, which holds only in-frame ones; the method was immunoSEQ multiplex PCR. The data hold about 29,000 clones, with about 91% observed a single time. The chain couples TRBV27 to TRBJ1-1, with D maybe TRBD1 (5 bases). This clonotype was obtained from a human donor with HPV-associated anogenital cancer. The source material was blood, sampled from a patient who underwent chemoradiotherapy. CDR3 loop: CASSLGPNTEAFF. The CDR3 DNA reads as TGTGCCAGCAGTTTGGGGCCGAACACTGAAGCTTTCTTT.